Below are 28 T cell receptor beta chains sequenced from a single sample in a study of cytomegalovirus exposure and HLA in healthy donors. Repertoires were generated with immunoSEQ multiplex PCR, while TCRdb's copy carries only in-frame clones and drops some. The table lists around 170,000 clones, roughly 85% of them singletons. The material sequenced was PBMCs. The receptors shown here come from a man aged 18 to 30 in good health and CMV-seropositive.

J is TRBJ2-7 and V is TRBV7-3, with TRBD2 matching over 14 bases. The trim removed 4 bases at V and 6 bases at J, leaving 23 bases unmatched. Germline values: CDR1 SGHTA, CDR2 FQGTGA. The length of the CDR3 is 21 residues. Here the CDR3 reads CASSSPTSHDGTSGRLSEQYF. In DNA, the CDR3 is TGTGCCAGCAGCTCCCCAACCAGTCACGACGGGACTAGCGGGAGACTAAGCGAGCAGTACTTC. The full variable domain, completed using reference TRBV7-3 and TRBJ2-7, is GAGVSQTPSNKVTEKGKYVELRCDPISGHTALYWYRQSLGQGPEFLIYFQGTGAADDSGLPNDRFFAVRPEGSVSTLKIQRTERGDSAVYLCASSSPTSHDGTSGRLSEQYFGPGTRLTVT.

J is TRBJ2-3 and V is TRBV27; TRBD2 matches 12 bases. The junction had 8 bases not matched to a gene; V was cut back by 2 bases and J by 2 bases. Germline CDR1 and CDR2: MNHEY and SMNVEV (reference sequence). The CDR3 has 18 residues. In DNA form, the CDR3 reads TGTGCCAGCAGTTTACGGGGCGCTAGCGGGGGGGCCACAGATACGCAGTATTTT. Amino acids: CASSLRGASGGATDTQYF.

The rearrangement joins TRBV5-4 to TRBJ1-1; TRBD1 is a possible D gene (5 bases). Trimming removed 3 bases at V and 3 bases at J, with 6 bases between. Germline CDR1 reads SGHNT; CDR2 reads YYREEE (reference sequence). This CDR3 contains 12 residues. CDR3: CASSSGDTEAFF. The CDR3 DNA reads as TGTGCCAGCAGCTCGGGGGACACTGAAGCTTTCTTT. Full variable domain (outside the CDR3, taken from reference TRBV5-4 and TRBJ1-1): ETGVTQSPTHLIKTRGQQVTLRCSSQSGHNTVSWYQQALGQGPQFIFQYYREEENGRGNFPPRFSGLQFPNYSSELNVNALELDDSALYLCASSSGDTEAFFGQGTRLTVV.

The chain uses TRBV4-1 and TRBJ2-5, with TRBD1 matching 9 bases. This CDR3 has 16 amino acids. V shed 4 bases, J shed 5 bases, and the junction held 11 bases outside the gene matches. Germline lookup yields CDR1 MGHRA and CDR2 YSYEKL. The DNA of the CDR3 is TGCGCCAGCAGCCGCCCCCCGGGGACAGGGAGCGAGACCCAGTACTTC. This encodes CASSRPPGTGSETQYF.

CDR3 in amino acids: CASSFRTSGWGELFF. The CDR3 nucleotides are TGTGCCAGCAGTTTTCGGACTAGCGGGTGGGGGGAGCTGTTTTTT. The gene calls are TRBV28 and TRBJ2-2, with 11 bases matching TRBD2. Looked up from germline, CDR1 is MDHEN and CDR2 is SYDVKM. V lost 3 bases, J lost 8 bases, and 5 bases stayed unmatched. The CDR3 extends over 15 amino acids.

The rearrangement joins TRBV29-1 to TRBJ1-1; D is perhaps TRBD1 (5 bases). The CDR3 extends over 13 amino acids. The V end was cut by 2 bases, the J end by 1 base, with 8 bases between. CDR1 and CDR2 (germline): SQVTM, ANQGSEA. In DNA, the CDR3 is TGCAGCGTTGAATGGGGCCAGAACACTGAAGCTTTCTTT. Its translation is CSVEWGQNTEAFF.

The chain carries TRBV9 and TRBJ2-3; 9 bases are a match to TRBD2. The CDR3 totals 18 residues. V lost 4 bases, J lost 4 bases, and 16 bases stayed unmatched. Germline assignment: CDR1 SGDLS and CDR2 YYNGEE. The CDR3 spells CASSPSPPSSGAPDTQYF. CDR3 DNA: TGTGCCAGCAGCCCCAGTCCCCCCTCTAGCGGGGCCCCAGATACGCAGTATTTT. The whole variable domain, filled in from reference TRBV9 and TRBJ2-3, reads DSGVTQTPKHLITATGQRVTLRCSPRSGDLSVYWYQQSLDQGLQFLIQYYNGEERAKGNILERFSAQQFPDLHSELNLSSLELGDSALYFCASSPSPPSSGAPDTQYFGPGTRLTVL.

This clone was seen a few times. The chain employs TRBV5-1 and TRBJ1-1, with no clear D. Germline CDR1 and CDR2: SGHRS and YFSETQ. V lost 0 bases, J lost 7 bases, and 7 bases lay in between. There are 12 residues in the CDR3. CDR3 nucleotides: TGCGCCAGCAGCTTGGCCGGTCTTGAAGCTTTCTTT. It codes for CASSLAGLEAFF.

This clone was seen once. The chain has TRBV29-1 and TRBJ2-7; possible D gene TRBD2, 6 bases. This CDR3 spans 12 amino acids. The V gene's germline CDR1 is SQVTM and CDR2 ANQGSEA. Trimming removed 6 bases at V and 4 bases at J, with 13 bases between. The CDR3 DNA is TGCAGCGTGGGGCGGGAACGGTACGAGCAGTACTTC. Its translation: CSVGRERYEQYF.

This chain links TRBV11-1 with TRBJ2-1; 11 nucleotides agree with TRBD2. CDR1 and CDR2 (germline): SGHAT, FQDESV (reference sequence). V was pared by 4 bases and J by 7 bases, with 12 bases of the junction left unmatched. The CDR3 length is 17 residues. DNA for the CDR3: TGTGCCAGCAGCTCAGGGACTAGCGGAGGGGGACTGAATGAGCAGTTCTTC. Its translation is CASSSGTSGGGLNEQFF.

This sequence joins TRBV28 and TRBJ2-1, with TRBD2 identical over 16 bases. The CDR3 covers 17 residues. Germline V lookup: CDR1 MDHEN, CDR2 SYDVKM. The V gene end was trimmed by 6 bases and the J gene end by 8 bases; junction bases not matched to a gene: 10. The CDR3 DNA is TGTGCCAGCAGGGGGACTAGCGGGGGGGCCGGGTTGGATGAGCAGTTCTTC. Translation gives CASRGTSGGAGLDEQFF.

J is TRBJ2-7 and V is TRBV28, with 11 bases aligning to TRBD2. Germline V gene data show CDR1 as MDHEN and CDR2 as SYDVKM. The junction had 14 bases not matched to a gene; V was cut back by 3 bases and J by 4 bases. The CDR3 is 18 residues long. The CDR3 reads CASSFEVSSGRIFYEQYF. In nucleotides, the CDR3 is TGTGCCAGCAGTTTTGAAGTTTCTAGCGGGAGGATATTTTACGAGCAGTACTTC. The full variable domain, its missing parts supplied by reference TRBV28 and TRBJ2-7, is DVKVTQSSRYLVKRTGEKVFLECVQDMDHENMFWYRQDPGLGLRLIYFSYDVKMKEKGDIPEGYSVSREKKERFSLILESASTNQTSMYLCASSFEVSSGRIFYEQYFGPGTRLTVT.

The chain carries TRBV7-9 and TRBJ2-7; 10 positions match TRBD1. The V and J ends lost 5 bases and 5 bases, in that order; junction bases with no gene match: 6. The CDR3 sequence is 14 residues long. The germline V gene encodes CDR1 SEHNR and CDR2 FQNEAQ (reference sequence). CDR3 coding DNA: TGTGCCAGCAGCCCGGGACAGGGGTCCCACGAGCAGTACTTC. Protein: CASSPGQGSHEQYF.

This clone was found once. The rearrangement uses TRBV10-1 and TRBJ1-1; the D is unclear. V was shortened by 5 bases and J by 1 base, with 8 bases between the two germline ends. Germline V gene data show CDR1 as WNHNN and CDR2 as SYGVQD (reference sequence). CDR3 length: 13 residues. The CDR3 DNA sequence: TGCGCCAGCAGTCCCCCGGGGAACACTGAAGCTTTCTTT. Its protein is CASSPPGNTEAFF.

The V call is TRBV18, the J call TRBJ1-4, with D possibly being TRBD1 (6 bases). The CDR3 is made up of 14 amino acids. Trimming pared 4 bases from V and 2 bases from J, leaving 8 bases between. The germline V gene has CDR1 KGHSH and CDR2 LQKENI. The CDR3, as DNA: TGTGCCAGCTCACTACAGGGCACTAATGAAAAACTGTTTTTT. It codes for CASSLQGTNEKLFF. The complete variable domain, with remaining parts taken from reference TRBV18 and TRBJ1-4, reads NAGVMQNPRHLVRRRGQEARLRCSPMKGHSHVYWYRQLPEEGLKFMVYLQKENIIDESGMPKERFSAEFPKEGPSILRIQQVVRGDSAAYFCASSLQGTNEKLFFGSGTQLSVL.

The chain recombines TRBV27 with TRBJ2-7; TRBD2 matches 14 bases. Germline CDR1 MNHEY, CDR2 SMNVEV (reference sequence). This CDR3 region has 16 residues. Trimming at V came to 5 bases and at J to 5 bases, leaving 8 bases not matched to a gene. DNA for the CDR3: TGTGCCAGCAGTCCCTCACCGGGACTAGCGGGAGACGAGCAGTACTTC. Translating gives CASSPSPGLAGDEQYF.

This chain links TRBV28 with TRBJ1-2; D gene uncertain. The germline V gene has CDR1 MDHEN and CDR2 SYDVKM. The CDR3 contains 13 residues. The V end was cut by 7 bases, the J end by 1 base, with 10 bases between. CDR3 nucleotides: TGTGCCAGCACTACGGTCGTTAACTATGGCTACACCTTC. It is translated as CASTTVVNYGYTF.

The chain joins TRBV27 to TRBJ1-2; TRBD1 matches 8 bases. The V gene end was trimmed by 8 bases and the J gene end by 6 bases; junction bases not matched to a gene: 11. The CDR3 runs to 14 residues. Germline lookup yields CDR1 MNHEY and CDR2 SMNVEV (reference sequence). The CDR3, as DNA: TGTGCCAGCGGACCAGGGGGCGCAATGGATGGCTACACCTTC. This sequence encodes CASGPGGAMDGYTF.

The rearrangement uses TRBV5-6 and TRBJ1-2, with unresolved D. The CDR3 is 14 residues long. V was cut by 2 bases and J by 3 bases, with 11 bases left in between. The V gene's germline CDR1 is SGHDT and CDR2 YYEEEE. DNA for the CDR3: TGTGCCAGCAGCTTCTGGGGAGGCGACTATGGCTACACCTTC. As protein: CASSFWGGDYGYTF. Variable domain in full (rest from reference TRBV5-6 and TRBJ1-2): DAGVTQSPTHLIKTRGQQVTLRCSPKSGHDTVSWYQQALGQGPQFIFQYYEEEERQRGNFPDRFSGHQFPNYSSELNVNALLLGDSALYLCASSFWGGDYGYTFGSGTRLTVV.

This chain links TRBV30 with TRBJ2-1; no definite D call. Trimming pared 4 bases from V and 1 base from J, leaving 11 bases between. CDR1 is GTSNPN, CDR2 SVGIG, per germline (reference sequence). The CDR3 consists of 14 residues. CDR3 sequence: CAWTPPSSYNEQFF. The CDR3, as DNA: TGTGCCTGGACCCCCCCGTCTTCCTACAATGAGCAGTTCTTC.

The J gene is TRBJ2-1, the V gene TRBV2, with D possibly matching TRBD2 (7 bases). The CDR3 extends over 12 amino acids. The germline V gene encodes CDR1 SNHLY and CDR2 FYNNEI. V lost 5 bases and J 15 bases, leaving 17 bases between the germline ends. The CDR3 sequence: CASSNEGGGSFF. CDR3 bases: TGTGCCAGCAGTAATGAGGGGGGGGGTTCGTTCTTC.

The V and J genes are TRBV7-9 and TRBJ2-2; 7 positions agree with TRBD2. The germline CDR1 and CDR2 sequences are SEHNR and FQNEAQ (reference sequence). The V segment lost 5 bases and the J segment 6 bases; nucleotides outside the gene matches: 9. This CDR3 is built from 15 residues. The CDR3 spells CASSREALSAGELFF. DNA of the CDR3: TGTGCCAGCAGCCGGGAGGCCCTCTCGGCCGGGGAGCTGTTTTTT.

V usage is TRBV28 and J usage is TRBJ2-7; tentative D call: TRBD1 (6 bases). Trimming shortened V by 10 bases and J by 5 bases, and 21 bases separated the two germline ends. Germline V gene sequence: CDR1 MDHEN, CDR2 SYDVKM. The CDR3 extends over 14 amino acids. CDR3 region: CAIAPLDRNHEQYF. As DNA, the CDR3 is TGTGCCATAGCCCCACTCGACAGGAACCACGAGCAGTACTTC.

The chain is built from TRBV11-2 and TRBJ2-1, with 8 bases fitting TRBD2. The ends lost 1 base at V and 8 bases at J; junction bases unmatched: 7. This CDR3 has 15 amino acids. Germline assignment: CDR1 SGHAT and CDR2 FQNNGV. The CDR3: CASSLGTSTSHEQFF. DNA for the CDR3: TGTGCCAGCAGCTTAGGGACTAGCACTAGCCATGAGCAGTTCTTC.

This clone was observed a few times. This sequence joins TRBV29-1 and TRBJ1-1; 11 bases map to TRBD1. In germline, CDR1 is SQVTM, CDR2 ANQGSEA. Unmatched junction bases numbered 7, after V lost 7 bases and J lost 6 bases. This CDR3 spans 13 amino acids. In DNA form, the CDR3 reads TGCAGCGCCTCGGGACAGGGGGGTCCTGAAGCTTTCTTT. It codes for CSASGQGGPEAFF.

CDR3 bases: TGCAGCGGTGGGTCCCCTAGCGGGAGCCAAGAGACCCAGTACTTC. Its translation is CSGGSPSGSQETQYF. This chain links TRBV29-1 with TRBJ2-5, with 10 bases fitting TRBD2. Germline V gene sequence: CDR1 SQVTM, CDR2 ANQGSEA. With 7 bases clipped from V and 1 base from J, the junction kept 9 bases outside the gene matches. The CDR3 length is 15 residues.

V usage is TRBV12-5 and J usage is TRBJ2-5; 16 bases match TRBD2. V gave up 3 bases and J gave up 3 bases; unmatched junction bases: 7. Germline V lookup: CDR1 LGHNT, CDR2 FRNRAP. CDR3 length: 18 residues. CDR3 nucleotides: TGTGCTAGTGGTTTCGGGACTAGCGGGAGGGGAGGAGAAGAGACCCAGTACTTC. Residues: CASGFGTSGRGGEETQYF.

This clone has just one count. This sequence joins TRBV28 and TRBJ1-5; weak D call: TRBD1 (5 bases). The germline CDR1 and CDR2 sequences are MDHEN and SYDVKM. The V and J ends lost 3 bases and 1 base respectively, with 10 bases between them. The CDR3 is made up of 15 amino acids. CDR3 in amino acids: CASSLGGLSNQPQHF. The DNA of the CDR3 is TGTGCCAGCAGTTTGGGGGGACTGAGCAATCAGCCCCAGCATTTT.